This T cell receptor beta chain derives from a study of shared clonotypes between healthy human individuals. This CDR3 region has 15 residues. Germline CDR1 and CDR2: SGDLS and YYNGEE. Trimming removed 0 bases from V and 6 bases from J, with 13 bases in between. Data came from immunoSEQ multiplex PCR; TCRdb stores just in-frame clones and leaves some out. Seen here are fewer than 650,000 clones, over 60% observed once, and the top ten hold 10% to 15%. This clone was detected only a few times. Source material: PBMCs. The receptor's source is a woman in her 40s in good health. Some clones in this sample may be carry-over from other donors' samples. The genes are TRBV9 and TRBJ2-4, with a possible D match to TRBD1 (5 bases). The CDR3 sequence: CASSVEGVRGNIQYF. The CDR3 bases are TGTGCCAGCAGCGTAGAAGGGGTAAGGGGAAACATTCAGTACTTC.